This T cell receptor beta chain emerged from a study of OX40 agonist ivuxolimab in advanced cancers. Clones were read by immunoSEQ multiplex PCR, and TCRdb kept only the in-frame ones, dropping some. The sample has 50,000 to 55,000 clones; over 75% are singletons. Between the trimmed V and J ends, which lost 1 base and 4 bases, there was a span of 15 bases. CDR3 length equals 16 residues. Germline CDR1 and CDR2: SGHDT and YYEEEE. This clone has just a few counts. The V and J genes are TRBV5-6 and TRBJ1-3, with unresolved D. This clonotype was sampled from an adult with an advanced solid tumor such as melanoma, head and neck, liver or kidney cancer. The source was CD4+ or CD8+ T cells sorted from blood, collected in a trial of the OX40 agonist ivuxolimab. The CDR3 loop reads CASSLLTRRTGNTIYF. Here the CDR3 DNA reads TGTGCCAGCAGCTTGTTGACCCGTAGAACCGGAAACACCATATATTTT.